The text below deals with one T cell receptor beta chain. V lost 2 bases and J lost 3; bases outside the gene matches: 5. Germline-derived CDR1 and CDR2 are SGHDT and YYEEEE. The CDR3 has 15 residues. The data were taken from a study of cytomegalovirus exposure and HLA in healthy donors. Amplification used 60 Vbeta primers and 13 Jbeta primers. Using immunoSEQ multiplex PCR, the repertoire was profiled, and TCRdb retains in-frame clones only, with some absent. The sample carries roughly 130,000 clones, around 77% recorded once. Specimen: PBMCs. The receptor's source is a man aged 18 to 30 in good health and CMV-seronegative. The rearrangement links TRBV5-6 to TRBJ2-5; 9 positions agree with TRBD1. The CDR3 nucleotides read TGTGCCAGCAGCTTACCGGGACAGGGTGAAGAGACCCAGTACTTC. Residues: CASSLPGQGEETQYF.